The rows below give T cell receptor beta chains drawn from one sample of a study of T cell responses to AZD1222 COVID-19 vaccine. Measured with immunoSEQ multiplex PCR; TCRdb has only the in-frame clones, and not every one. Here the sample spans about 130,000 clones, roughly 91% being singletons. This material consisted of peripheral blood, taken 28 days after the second AZD1222 dose. These receptors originate from an adult who received the AZD1222 COVID-19 vaccine. The CDR3 runs from the conserved cysteine through the conserved F or W. A D gene is named only where the DNA matches it firmly. The size of a clone is reported for some rows only, either as once, few or many, or as a class for expanded clones.

TRBJ2-7 | NA | NA | TRBV6-5 | TGTGCCAGCAGGATGACAGGACCCTACGAGCAGTACTTC | CASRMTGPYEQYF
TRBJ2-1 | TRBD1 | NA | TRBV7-8 | TGTGCCAGCAGCCCCCTGACAGGGGTGTCCTACAATGAGCAGTTCTTC | CASSPLTGVSYNEQFF
TRBJ2-3 | TRBD1 | NA | TRBV5-1 | TGCGCCAGCAGCTTGGACAGGGGAAGCACAGATACGCAGTATTTT | CASSLDRGSTDTQYF
TRBJ2-1 | TRBD2 | NA | TRBV4-2 | TGTGCCAGCAGCCAAGATGCTAGCGGATTCTACAATGAGCAGTTCTTC | CASSQDASGFYNEQFF
TRBJ2-7 | TRBD2 | NA | TRBV5-1 | TGCGCCAGCAAGGGGACTAGCGGGATATACGAGCAGTACTTC | CASKGTSGIYEQYF
TRBJ2-1 | NA | NA | TRBV29-1 | TGCAGCGTTGGGGGCGCGTTCTTC | CSVGGAFF
TRBJ2-5 | NA | NA | TRBV30 | TGTGCCTGGAGCAGGGGTCTGCTGGAGACCCAGTACTTC | CAWSRGLLETQYF
TRBJ2-1 | TRBD2 | NA | TRBV5-4 | TGTGCCAGCAGCTGGGGACTAGCGGGGCGGTACAATGAGCAGTTCTTC | CASSWGLAGRYNEQFF
TRBJ2-3 | TRBD1 | NA | TRBV5-1 | TGCGCCAGCAGCGACGGACAGGGACCCACAGATACGCAGTATTTT | CASSDGQGPTDTQYF
TRBJ1-5 | NA | NA | TRBV28 | TGTGCCAGCAGTTCCTTATCGGCCAGGTCGACTCAGCCCCAGCATTTT | CASSSLSARSTQPQHF
TRBJ1-6 | TRBD1 | NA | TRBV5-1 | TGCGCCAGCAGCCGCGCAGGGGGTTCGGATTCACCCCTCCACTTT | CASSRAGGSDSPLHF
TRBJ1-4 | NA | NA | TRBV7-9 | TGTGCCAGCAGCTTAGCGCCAGGGGATACTTCTAATGAAAAACTGTTTTTT | CASSLAPGDTSNEKLFF
TRBJ2-5 | TRBD2 | once | TRBV12-3/TRBV12-4 | TGTGCCACAAGTAGCGGGATGGGTCCCCAGTACTTC | CATSSGMGPQYF
TRBJ2-7 | TRBD1 | NA | TRBV28 | TGTGCCAGCAGCGGGACAGGGAACTACGAGCAGTACTTC | CASSGTGNYEQYF
TRBJ1-3 | NA | NA | TRBV7-7 | TGTGCCAGCAGCTTAGGCACCGCGGCTGGAAACACCATATATTTT | CASSLGTAAGNTIYF
TRBJ1-3 | NA | NA | TRBV28 | TGTGCCAGCAGTTTTTATGGAAACACCATATATTTT | CASSFYGNTIYF
TRBJ2-7 | TRBD1 | NA | TRBV5-1 | TGCGCCAGCAGCGTTAACAGGGGCTCCTACGAGCAGTACTTC | CASSVNRGSYEQYF
TRBJ2-7 | TRBD2 | NA | TRBV2 | TGTGCCAGCAGCTACCCACTAGCGGGAGCCGACGAGCAGTACTTC | CASSYPLAGADEQYF
TRBJ2-5 | NA | NA | TRBV13 | TGTGCCAGCAGCTATAACCCCTTAGAGACCCAGTACTTC | CASSYNPLETQYF
TRBJ1-3 | NA | NA | TRBV11-2 | TGTGCCAGCAGCTTAGTCGCGACAGGTCGCTCTGGAAACACCATATATTTT | CASSLVATGRSGNTIYF
TRBJ2-5 | NA | once | TRBV28 | TGTGCCAGCTCTAATCATGAGCGGGCCCTTGAGACCCAGTACTTC | CASSNHERALETQYF
TRBJ1-6 | NA | once | TRBV6-5 | TGTGCCAGCAGCCCCCAGCCCAGGGTAAATTCACCCCTCCACTTT | CASSPQPRVNSPLHF
TRBJ2-7 | TRBD1 | once | TRBV27 | TGTGCCAGCAGTCCAAGGACAGGCGGAGCCCCCTACGAGCAGTACTTC | CASSPRTGGAPYEQYF
TRBJ1-5 | TRBD1 | NA | TRBV10-3 | TGTGCCATCAGTGGGGACAGGGAAAAGCAGCCCCAGCATTTT | CAISGDREKQPQHF
TRBJ2-1 | NA | NA | TRBV18 | TGTGCCAGCTCACCACTGGGGGCTTGGCAGTTCTTC | CASSPLGAWQFF
TRBJ1-1 | NA | few | TRBV2 | TGTGCCAGCAGTGAAGTAATTGAAGCTTTCTTT | CASSEVIEAFF
TRBJ2-3 | TRBD2 | NA | TRBV24-1 | TGTGCCACCAGTGATTCCGCCGGGACTAGCGACACAGATACGCAGTATTTT | CATSDSAGTSDTDTQYF
TRBJ2-1 | TRBD1 | once | TRBV18 | TGTGCCAGCTGCTCTACCCGGACAGGAGAGGGGCATGAGCAGTTCTTC | CASCSTRTGEGHEQFF
TRBJ2-2 | NA | NA | TRBV9 | TGTGCCAGCAGCGTAGTCCCCTTAACCGGGGAGCTGTTTTTT | CASSVVPLTGELFF
TRBJ2-1 | TRBD2 | NA | TRBV7-3 | TGTGCCAGCAGCTTAACGGTCGCTAGCGGGAGAAATGAGCAGTTCTTC | CASSLTVASGRNEQFF
TRBJ1-5 | NA | NA | TRBV28 | TGTGCCAGCAAGGTGGGTGGTCTTTCTATAAGCAATCAGCCCCAGCATTTT | CASKVGGLSISNQPQHF
TRBJ2-5 | TRBD2 | NA | TRBV7-9 | TGTGCCAGCAGCCCTGGGGGGGGGCAAGAGACCCAGTACTTC | CASSPGGGQETQYF
TRBJ1-4 | NA | NA | TRBV5-6 | TGTGCCAGCAGCTTTTCCCCCAATTTTGGATCGACTAATGAAAAACTGTTTTTT | CASSFSPNFGSTNEKLFF
TRBJ2-7 | TRBD1 | NA | TRBV27 | TGTGCCAGCAGTCTAACAGGACAGGACTACGAGCAGTACTTC | CASSLTGQDYEQYF
TRBJ2-3 | NA | NA | TRBV27 | TGTGCCAGCAGTCACCAGACCCCGACAGATACGCAGTATTTT | CASSHQTPTDTQYF
TRBJ2-5 | TRBD2 | NA | TRBV7-9 | TGTGCCAGCAGCTTAGCGCTAGCGGGGGCCCAAGAGACCCAGTACTTC | CASSLALAGAQETQYF
TRBJ2-7 | NA | NA | TRBV6-1 | TGTGCCAGCAGTGAATCGGTCTACGAGCAGTACTTC | CASSESVYEQYF
TRBJ2-7 | TRBD1 | NA | TRBV5-4 | TGTGCCAGCAGCTTGGGGGACAGATCCTACGAGCAGTACTTC | CASSLGDRSYEQYF
TRBJ2-7 | TRBD1 | NA | TRBV12-3/TRBV12-4 | TGTGCCAGCAGTCCACAGGGGTCCTACGAGCAGTACTTC | CASSPQGSYEQYF
TRBJ1-6 | NA | few | TRBV7-9 | TGTGCCAGCAGCGAGCAAGGGGAACTATATAATTCACCCCTCCACTTT | CASSEQGELYNSPLHF
TRBJ2-3 | NA | NA | TRBV13 | TGTGCCAGCAGCCGCACAGATACGCAGTATTTT | CASSRTDTQYF
TRBJ2-1 | NA | NA | TRBV4-1 | TGCGCCAGCAGCCAATCGGTACTGCGGGGACAGAGCTACAATGAGCAGTTCTTC | CASSQSVLRGQSYNEQFF
TRBJ2-7 | TRBD2 | NA | TRBV6-5 | TGTGCCAGCAGACTAGCGGGAGATACCTACGAGCAGTACTTC | CASRLAGDTYEQYF
TRBJ2-1 | NA | NA | TRBV4-2 | TGTGCCAGCAGCCAAGTAGGGTACAATGAGCAGTTCTTC | CASSQVGYNEQFF
TRBJ1-5 | TRBD1 | NA | TRBV4-1 | TGCGCCAGCAGCCAAGTAGGGACAGGGAGGGATCAGCCCCAGCATTTT | CASSQVGTGRDQPQHF
TRBJ2-1 | NA | NA | TRBV2 | TGTGCCAGCAGTGGGGTGGGTAGGAATGAGCAGTTCTTC | CASSGVGRNEQFF
TRBJ2-2 | NA | NA | TRBV5-1 | TGCGCCAGCAGCTTGATTCCGGGGACCGGGGAGCTGTTTTTT | CASSLIPGTGELFF
TRBJ2-3 | NA | NA | TRBV5-1 | TGCGCCAGCAGCTTCTCCGGGAGCTTCACAGATACGCAGTATTTT | CASSFSGSFTDTQYF
TRBJ1-6 | TRBD1 | NA | TRBV5-1 | TGCGCCAGCAGCTTGGCCATGACAGGGGGTAATAATTCACCCCTCCACTTT | CASSLAMTGGNNSPLHF
TRBJ1-2 | NA | NA | TRBV5-5 | TGTGCCAGCAGCTTGTCTGGGGATCTCAACTATGGCTACACCTTC | CASSLSGDLNYGYTF
TRBJ1-6 | NA | NA | TRBV6-1 | TGTGCCAGCAGTGAAGACAGGGCCGGTTCACCCCTCCACTTT | CASSEDRAGSPLHF
TRBJ2-1 | NA | NA | TRBV3-1/TRBV3-2 | TGTGCCAGCAGCCAGGTATGGGAGCAGTTCTTC | CASSQVWEQFF
TRBJ2-2 | NA | NA | TRBV21-1 | TGTGCCAGCAGCAAGTTAAAAACCGGGGACTTCGAGGGGGAGCTGTTTTTT | CASSKLKTGDFEGELFF
TRBJ2-7 | TRBD1 | NA | TRBV7-9 | TGTGCCAGCAGCTTCGGGGGACAGGGCTACGAGCAGTACTTC | CASSFGGQGYEQYF
TRBJ2-7 | TRBD1 | NA | TRBV5-3 | TGTGCCAGAAGCGAACCTTGCGGACAGGGGGTTTACGAGCAGTACTTC | CARSEPCGQGVYEQYF
TRBJ2-2 | TRBD1 | NA | TRBV18 | TGTGCCAGCTCACCTTACCGACAGGGGCTTTTCACCGGGGAGCTGTTTTTT | CASSPYRQGLFTGELFF
TRBJ2-2 | TRBD1 | once | TRBV4-2 | TGTGCCAGCAGCCTACGACAGGGTGACACCGGGGAGCTGTTTTTT | CASSLRQGDTGELFF
TRBJ1-4 | TRBD1 | NA | TRBV7-9 | TGTGCCAGCAGATCGGCGGACAGGGGGCAAGAGGAAAAACTGTTTTTT | CASRSADRGQEEKLFF
TRBJ2-2 | NA | NA | TRBV18 | TGTGCCAGCTCACCACCGGAGAACACCGGGGAGCTGTTTTTT | CASSPPENTGELFF